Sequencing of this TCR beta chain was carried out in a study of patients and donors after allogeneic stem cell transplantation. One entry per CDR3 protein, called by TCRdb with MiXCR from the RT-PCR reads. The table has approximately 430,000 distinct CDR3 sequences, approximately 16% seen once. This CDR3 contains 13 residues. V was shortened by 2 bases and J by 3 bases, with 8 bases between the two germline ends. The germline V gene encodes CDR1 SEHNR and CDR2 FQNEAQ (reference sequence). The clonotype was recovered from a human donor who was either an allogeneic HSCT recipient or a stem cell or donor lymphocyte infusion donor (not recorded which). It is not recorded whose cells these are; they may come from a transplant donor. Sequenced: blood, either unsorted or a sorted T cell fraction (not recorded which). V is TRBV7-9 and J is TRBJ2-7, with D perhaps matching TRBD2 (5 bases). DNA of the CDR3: TGTGCCAGCAGCTTACGGGGAATCTACGAGCAGTACTTC. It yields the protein CASSLRGIYEQYF.